A single sample gave rise to the 9 T cell receptor beta chains below, sequenced in a study of persistence of HIV-infected CD4 T cells. These receptors are not linked to any known antigen. Lysates of CMV-infected fibroblasts at approximately 9.4 ug/mL stimulated these cells. CD40L/CD69 double-negative CD45RO-high memory CD4+ T cells were collected. The immunoSEQ assay was version 4, run in survey mode. This table comes from immunoSEQ multiplex PCR, and its TCRdb copy is limited to in-frame clones, with some not included. The repertoire holds over 25,000 clones, roughly 82% seen once, with roughly 0.9% in the top ten. Specimen: CD4+ T cells sorted from PBMCs after approximately 19-hour stimulation, collected from a patient who received antiretroviral therapy. The receptor set was obtained from an adult man with HIV who was CMV-seropositive.

The V call is TRBV25-1, the J call TRBJ1-2, with D uncertain. Germline V gene lookup returns CDR1 MGHDK and CDR2 SYGVNS. The ends were cut back, 4 bases at V and 2 bases at J, with 8 bases in the middle. This CDR3 comprises 13 residues. The CDR3 protein is CASSGSENYGYTF. The CDR3 DNA sequence: TGTGCCAGCAGTGGCTCCGAAAACTATGGCTACACCTTC.

This chain connects TRBV30 to TRBJ1-1; no clear D. CDR1 is GTSNPN and CDR2 is SVGIG in the germline V gene (reference sequence). The V and J ends lost 0 bases and 7 bases respectively, with 6 bases between them. The CDR3 loop spans 11 amino acids. The CDR3 region has the DNA TGTGCCTGGAGTGTCGAGGTTGAAGCTTTCTTT. Amino acid sequence: CAWSVEVEAFF.

The rearrangement links TRBV20-1 to TRBJ2-3; either TRBD1 or TRBD2 may fit D (6 bases each). Per germline, CDR1 DFQATT and CDR2 SNEGSKA (reference sequence). The CDR3 loop spans 13 amino acids. Trimming took 3 bases from V and 4 from J, leaving 11 bases between them. The CDR3 coding sequence is TGCAGTGCTAGTGGGGGGCCCTCAGATACGCAGTATTTT. Translated: CSASGGPSDTQYF.

This clone has just one count. This chain uses TRBV2 with TRBJ1-6, with 7 bases lining up with TRBD1. The CDR3 is made up of 16 amino acids. V shed 6 bases and J 3 bases; nucleotides not matched to a gene: 8. CDR1 and CDR2 (germline): SNHLY, FYNNEI. CDR3 sequence: CASSLQTGNYNSPLHF. The CDR3 DNA is TGTGCCAGCAGCCTTCAGACAGGGAACTATAATTCACCCCTCCACTTT.

The rearrangement joins TRBV11-3 to TRBJ2-3; TRBD2 is a possible D gene (7 bases). V shed 5 bases and J shed 1 base, with 13 bases lying between them. The CDR3 spans 15 residues. Germline values: CDR1 SGHNT, CDR2 YENEEA. CDR3 loop: CASSAGEGGTDTQYF. The CDR3 nucleotides are TGTGCCAGCAGCGCAGGGGAGGGTGGCACAGATACGCAGTATTTT.

The rearrangement joins TRBV18 to TRBJ1-2; D gene uncertain. The CDR3 totals 15 residues. Trimming took 3 bases from V and 7 from J, leaving 18 bases between them. Germline V gene lookup returns CDR1 KGHSH and CDR2 LQKENI. In DNA form, the CDR3 reads TGTGCCAGCTCACCCTTGGCAGAGGCCGGGTCTGGCTACACCTTC. Its protein product is CASSPLAEAGSGYTF. Drawing the rest from reference TRBV18 and TRBJ1-2, the complete variable domain is NAGVMQNPRHLVRRRGQEARLRCSPMKGHSHVYWYRQLPEEGLKFMVYLQKENIIDESGMPKERFSAEFPKEGPSILRIQQVVRGDSAAYFCASSPLAEAGSGYTFGSGTRLTVV.

The chain employs TRBV19 and TRBJ1-4; the match to TRBD1 covers 7 bases. Germline lookup yields CDR1 LNHDA and CDR2 SQIVND (reference sequence). The length of the CDR3 is 13 residues. V lost 9 bases and J lost 4; bases outside the gene matches: 5. The DNA of the CDR3 is TGTGCCAGCCGACAGGGTATTAATGAAAAACTGTTTTTT. This gives the protein CASRQGINEKLFF.

This rearrangement joins TRBV7-6 to TRBJ2-7; 8 positions match TRBD1. The CDR3 totals 13 residues. With 5 bases clipped from V and 7 bases from J, the junction kept 7 bases outside the gene matches. Germline CDR1 SGHVS, CDR2 FNYEAQ. The chain's CDR3 is CASSLGQGREQYF. As DNA, the CDR3 is TGTGCCAGCAGCCTCGGACAGGGAAGGGAGCAGTACTTC.

The rearrangement uses TRBV7-8 and TRBJ2-6; D is possibly TRBD1 or TRBD2 (5 bases each). The CDR3 consists of 15 residues. Between the trimmed V and J ends, which lost 2 bases and 2 bases, there was a span of 7 bases. Germline assignment: CDR1 SGHVS and CDR2 FQNEAQ. CDR3 loop: CASSLQGPGANVLTF. In nucleotides, the CDR3 is TGTGCCAGCAGCTTACAGGGACCTGGGGCCAACGTCCTGACTTTC. Full variable domain (outside the CDR3, taken from reference TRBV7-8 and TRBJ2-6): GAGVSQSPRYKVAKRGQDVALRCDPISGHVSLFWYQQALGQGPEFLTYFQNEAQLDKSGLPSDRFFAERPEGSVSTLKIQRTQQEDSAVYLCASSLQGPGANVLTFGAGSRLTVL.